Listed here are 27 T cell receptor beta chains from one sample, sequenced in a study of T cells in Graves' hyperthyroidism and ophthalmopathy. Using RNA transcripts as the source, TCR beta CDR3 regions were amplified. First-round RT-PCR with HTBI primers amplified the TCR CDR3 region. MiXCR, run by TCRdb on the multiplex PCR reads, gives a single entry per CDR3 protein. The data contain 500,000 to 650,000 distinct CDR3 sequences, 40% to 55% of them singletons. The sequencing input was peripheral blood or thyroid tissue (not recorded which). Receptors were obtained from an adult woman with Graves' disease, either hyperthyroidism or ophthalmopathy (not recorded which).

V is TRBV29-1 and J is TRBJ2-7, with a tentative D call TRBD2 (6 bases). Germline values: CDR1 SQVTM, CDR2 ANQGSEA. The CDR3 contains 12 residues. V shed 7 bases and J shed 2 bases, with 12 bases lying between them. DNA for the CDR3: TGCAGCGCCGGGACTTCACCCTACGAGCAGTACTTC. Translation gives CSAGTSPYEQYF.

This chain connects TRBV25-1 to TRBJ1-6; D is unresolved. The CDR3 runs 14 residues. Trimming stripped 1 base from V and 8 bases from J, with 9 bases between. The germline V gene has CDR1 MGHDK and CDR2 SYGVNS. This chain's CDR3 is CASSEFFGDSPLHF. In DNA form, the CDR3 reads TGTGCCAGCAGTGAATTTTTTGGGGATTCACCCCTCCACTTT.

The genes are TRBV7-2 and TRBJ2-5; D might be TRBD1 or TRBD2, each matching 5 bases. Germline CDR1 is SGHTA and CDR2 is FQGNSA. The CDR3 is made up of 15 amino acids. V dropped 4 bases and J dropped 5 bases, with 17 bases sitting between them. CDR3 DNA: TGTGCCAGCAGCTGGGACCTCTTGAGTGCGGAGACCCAGTACTTC. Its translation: CASSWDLLSAETQYF.

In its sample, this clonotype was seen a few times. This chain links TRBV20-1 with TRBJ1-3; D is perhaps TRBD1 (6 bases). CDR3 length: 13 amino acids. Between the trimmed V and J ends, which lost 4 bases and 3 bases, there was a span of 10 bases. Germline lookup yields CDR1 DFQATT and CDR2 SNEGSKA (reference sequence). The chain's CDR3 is CSATRGLGNTIYF. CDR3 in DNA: TGCAGTGCTACTCGGGGGCTTGGAAACACCATATATTTT.

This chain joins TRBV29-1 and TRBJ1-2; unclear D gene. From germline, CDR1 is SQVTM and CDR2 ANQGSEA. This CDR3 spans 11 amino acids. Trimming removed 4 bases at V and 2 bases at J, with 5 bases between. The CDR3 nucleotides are TGCAGCGTTGTTGAGAACTATGGCTACACCTTC. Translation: CSVVENYGYTF.

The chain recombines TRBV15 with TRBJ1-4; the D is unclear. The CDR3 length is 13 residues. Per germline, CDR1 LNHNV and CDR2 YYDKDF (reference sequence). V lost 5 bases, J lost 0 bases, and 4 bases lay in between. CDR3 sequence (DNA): TGTGCCACCAGCGATGCAACTAATGAAAAACTGTTTTTT. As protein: CATSDATNEKLFF.

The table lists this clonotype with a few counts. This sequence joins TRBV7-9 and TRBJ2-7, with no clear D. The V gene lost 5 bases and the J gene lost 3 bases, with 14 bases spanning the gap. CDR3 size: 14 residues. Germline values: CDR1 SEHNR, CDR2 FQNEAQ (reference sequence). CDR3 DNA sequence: TGTGCCAGCAGCGCACCTCTAGGGAACTACGAGCAGTACTTC. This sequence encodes CASSAPLGNYEQYF.

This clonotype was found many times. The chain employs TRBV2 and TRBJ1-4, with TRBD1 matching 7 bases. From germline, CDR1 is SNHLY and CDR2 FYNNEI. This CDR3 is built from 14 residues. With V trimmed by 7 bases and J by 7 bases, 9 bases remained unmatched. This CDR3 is CASTETGNFEKLFF. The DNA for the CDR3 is TGTGCCAGCACCGAGACAGGGAACTTTGAAAAACTGTTTTTT.

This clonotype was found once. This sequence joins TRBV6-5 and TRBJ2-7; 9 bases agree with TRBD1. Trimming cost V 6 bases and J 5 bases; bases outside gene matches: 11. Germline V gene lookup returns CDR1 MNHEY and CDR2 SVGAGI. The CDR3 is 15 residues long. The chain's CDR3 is CASRSTGGQLHEQYF. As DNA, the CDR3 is TGTGCCAGCAGGTCCACAGGGGGCCAGCTTCACGAGCAGTACTTC.

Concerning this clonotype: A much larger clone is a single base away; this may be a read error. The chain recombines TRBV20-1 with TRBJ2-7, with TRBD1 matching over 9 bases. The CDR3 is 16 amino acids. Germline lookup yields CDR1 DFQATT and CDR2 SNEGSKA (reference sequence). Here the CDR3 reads CSARDTAGTGTYEQYF. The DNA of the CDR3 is TGCAGTGCCAGAGATACCGCCGGGACAGGGACCTACGAGCAGTACTTC.

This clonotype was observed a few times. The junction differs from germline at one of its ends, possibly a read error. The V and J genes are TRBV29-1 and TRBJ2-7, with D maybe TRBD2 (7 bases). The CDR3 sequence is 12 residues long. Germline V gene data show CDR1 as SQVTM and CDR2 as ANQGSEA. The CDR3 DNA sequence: TGCACCGTTGGGGGGGCCCTCTACGAGCAGTACTTC. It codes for CTVGGALYEQYF.

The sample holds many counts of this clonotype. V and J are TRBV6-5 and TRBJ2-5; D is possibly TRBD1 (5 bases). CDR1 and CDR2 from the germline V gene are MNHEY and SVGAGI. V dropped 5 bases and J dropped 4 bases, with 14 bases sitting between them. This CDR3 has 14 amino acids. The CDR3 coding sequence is TGTGCCAGCAGTCCCCTGACAGACGGAGAGACCCAGTACTTC. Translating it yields CASSPLTDGETQYF.

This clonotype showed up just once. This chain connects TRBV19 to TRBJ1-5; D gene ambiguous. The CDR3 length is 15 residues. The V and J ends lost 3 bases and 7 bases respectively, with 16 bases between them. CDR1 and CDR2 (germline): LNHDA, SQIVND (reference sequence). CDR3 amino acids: CASSIPGAGRQPQHF. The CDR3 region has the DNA TGTGCCAGTAGTATCCCTGGAGCGGGCCGGCAGCCCCAGCATTTT.

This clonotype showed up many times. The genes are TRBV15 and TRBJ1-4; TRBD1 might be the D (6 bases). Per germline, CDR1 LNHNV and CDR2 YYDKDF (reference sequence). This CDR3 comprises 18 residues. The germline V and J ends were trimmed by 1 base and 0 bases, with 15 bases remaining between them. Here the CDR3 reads CATSRGSGAAATNEKLFF. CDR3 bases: TGTGCCACCAGCAGAGGTTCAGGGGCGGCCGCAACTAATGAAAAACTGTTTTTT.

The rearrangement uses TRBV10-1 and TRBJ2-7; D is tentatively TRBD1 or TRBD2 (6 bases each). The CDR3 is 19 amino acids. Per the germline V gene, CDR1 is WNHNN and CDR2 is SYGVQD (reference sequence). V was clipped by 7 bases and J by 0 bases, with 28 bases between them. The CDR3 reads CASTKEGTLAWWSSYEQYF. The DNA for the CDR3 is TGCGCCAGCACTAAAGAGGGGACACTAGCTTGGTGGAGCTCCTACGAGCAGTACTTC.

The CDR3, as DNA: TGCGCCAGCAGCCTAAACAAAGGGTGGGACACTGAAGCTTTCTTT. This sequence encodes CASSLNKGWDTEAFF. The chain carries TRBV4-1 and TRBJ1-1; D not resolved. Germline V gene lookup returns CDR1 MGHRA and CDR2 YSYEKL. V lost 4 bases and J lost 3, with 15 bases in between. The CDR3 runs 15 residues.

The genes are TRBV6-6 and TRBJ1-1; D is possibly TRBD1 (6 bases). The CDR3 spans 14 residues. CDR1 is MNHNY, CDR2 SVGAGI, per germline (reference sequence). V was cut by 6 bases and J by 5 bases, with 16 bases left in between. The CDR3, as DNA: TGTGCCAGCAGCCAAAGCGGGACATATACTGAAGCTTTCTTT. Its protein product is CASSQSGTYTEAFF.

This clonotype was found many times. This CDR3 is CASSWGEGELFF. The CDR3 DNA reads as TGTGCCAGCAGCTGGGGGGAGGGGGAGCTGTTTTTT. The chain uses TRBV9 and TRBJ2-2, with D possibly being TRBD2 (6 bases). V lost 4 bases to trimming and J lost 8 bases, with 9 bases between them. The CDR3 length is 12 residues. Germline-derived CDR1 and CDR2 are SGDLS and YYNGEE.

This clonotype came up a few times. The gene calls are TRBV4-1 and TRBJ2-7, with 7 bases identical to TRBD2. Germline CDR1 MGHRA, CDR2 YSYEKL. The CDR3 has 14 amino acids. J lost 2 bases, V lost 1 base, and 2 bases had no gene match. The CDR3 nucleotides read TGCGCCAGCAGCCAAGGGCGGGGGACCTACGAGCAGTACTTC. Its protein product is CASSQGRGTYEQYF.

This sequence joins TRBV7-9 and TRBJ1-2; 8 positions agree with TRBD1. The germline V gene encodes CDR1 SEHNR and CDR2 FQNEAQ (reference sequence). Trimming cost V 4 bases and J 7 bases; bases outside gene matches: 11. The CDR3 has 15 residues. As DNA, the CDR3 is TGTGCCAGCAGCTCGCCGGGACAGGTATTAAGTGGCTACACCTTC. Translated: CASSSPGQVLSGYTF.

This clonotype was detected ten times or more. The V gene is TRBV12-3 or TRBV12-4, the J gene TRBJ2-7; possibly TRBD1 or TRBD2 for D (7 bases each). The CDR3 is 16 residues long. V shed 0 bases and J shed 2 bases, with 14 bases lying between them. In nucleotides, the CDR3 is TGTGCCAGCAGTTTAGCGAGCGGGACAGCAACCTACGAGCAGTACTTC. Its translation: CASSLASGTATYEQYF.

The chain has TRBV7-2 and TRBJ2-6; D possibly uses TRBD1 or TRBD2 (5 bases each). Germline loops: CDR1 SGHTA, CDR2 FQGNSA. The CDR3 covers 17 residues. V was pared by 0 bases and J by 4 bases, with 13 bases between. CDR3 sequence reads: CASSLAGDGAGANVLTF. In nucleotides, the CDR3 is TGTGCCAGCAGCTTAGCTGGCGACGGGGCGGGGGCCAACGTCCTGACTTTC.

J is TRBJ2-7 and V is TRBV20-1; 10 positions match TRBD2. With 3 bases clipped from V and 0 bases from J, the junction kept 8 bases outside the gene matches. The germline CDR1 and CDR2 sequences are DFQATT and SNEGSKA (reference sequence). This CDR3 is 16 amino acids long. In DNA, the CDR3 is TGCAGTGCTAGTCCTAGCGGGAGTATAAGCTCCTACGAGCAGTACTTC. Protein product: CSASPSGSISSYEQYF.

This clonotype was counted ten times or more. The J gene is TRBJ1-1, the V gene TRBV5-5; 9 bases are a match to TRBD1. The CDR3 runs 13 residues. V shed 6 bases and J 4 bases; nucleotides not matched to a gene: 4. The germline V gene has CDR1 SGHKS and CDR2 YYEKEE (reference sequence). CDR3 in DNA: TGTGCCAGCATACGACAGGGGGGCACTGAAGCTTTCTTT. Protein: CASIRQGGTEAFF.

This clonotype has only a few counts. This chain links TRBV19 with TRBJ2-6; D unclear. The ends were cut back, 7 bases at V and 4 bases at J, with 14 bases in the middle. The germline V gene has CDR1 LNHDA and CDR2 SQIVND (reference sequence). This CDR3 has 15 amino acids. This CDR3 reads CASTVPDKGANVLTF. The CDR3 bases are TGTGCCAGTACGGTTCCCGACAAGGGGGCCAACGTCCTGACTTTC.

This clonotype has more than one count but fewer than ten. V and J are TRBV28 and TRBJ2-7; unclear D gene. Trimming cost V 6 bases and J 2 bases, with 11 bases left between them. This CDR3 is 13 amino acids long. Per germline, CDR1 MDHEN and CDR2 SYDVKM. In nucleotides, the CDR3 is TGTGCCAGCAGCCGCCAGATCCCCTACGAGCAGTACTTC. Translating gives CASSRQIPYEQYF. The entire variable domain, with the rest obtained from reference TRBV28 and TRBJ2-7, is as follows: DVKVTQSSRYLVKRTGEKVFLECVQDMDHENMFWYRQDPGLGLRLIYFSYDVKMKEKGDIPEGYSVSREKKERFSLILESASTNQTSMYLCASSRQIPYEQYFGPGTRLTVT.

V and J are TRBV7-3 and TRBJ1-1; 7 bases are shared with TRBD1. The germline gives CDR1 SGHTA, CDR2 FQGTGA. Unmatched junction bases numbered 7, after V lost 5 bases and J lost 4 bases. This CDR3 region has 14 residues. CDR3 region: CASSRQGFGTEAFF. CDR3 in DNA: TGTGCCAGCAGCCGACAGGGTTTCGGCACTGAAGCTTTCTTT.